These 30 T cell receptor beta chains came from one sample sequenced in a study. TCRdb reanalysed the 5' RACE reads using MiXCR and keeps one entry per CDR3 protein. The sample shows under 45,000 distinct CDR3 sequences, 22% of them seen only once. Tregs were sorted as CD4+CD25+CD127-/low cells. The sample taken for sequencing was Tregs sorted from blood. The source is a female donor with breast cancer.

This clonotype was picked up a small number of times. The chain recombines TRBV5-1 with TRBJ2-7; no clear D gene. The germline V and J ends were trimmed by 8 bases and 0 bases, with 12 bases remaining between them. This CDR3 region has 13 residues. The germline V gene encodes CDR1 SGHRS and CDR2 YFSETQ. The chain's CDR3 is CASTASNSYEQYF. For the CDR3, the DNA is TGCGCCAGTACGGCTTCCAACTCCTACGAGCAGTACTTC. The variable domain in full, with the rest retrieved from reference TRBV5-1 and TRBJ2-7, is KAGVTQTPRYLIKTRGQQVTLSCSPISGHRSVSWYQQTPGQGLQFLFEYFSETQRNKGNFPGRFSGRQFSNSRSEMNVSTLELGDSALYLCASTASNSYEQYFGPGTRLTVT.

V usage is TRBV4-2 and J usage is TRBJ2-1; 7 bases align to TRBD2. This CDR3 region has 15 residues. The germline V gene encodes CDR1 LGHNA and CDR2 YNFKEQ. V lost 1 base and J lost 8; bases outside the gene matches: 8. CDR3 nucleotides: TGTGCCAGCAGCCAAGGGGGACTATCGGGAGATGAGCAGTTCTTC. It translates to CASSQGGLSGDEQFF.

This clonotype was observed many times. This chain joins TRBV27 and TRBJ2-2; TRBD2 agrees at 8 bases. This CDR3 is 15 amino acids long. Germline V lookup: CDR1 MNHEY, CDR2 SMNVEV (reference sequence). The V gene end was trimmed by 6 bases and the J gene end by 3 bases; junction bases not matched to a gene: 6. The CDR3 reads CASRDGGEDTGELFF. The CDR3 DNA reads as TGTGCCAGCAGAGACGGGGGGGAGGACACCGGGGAGCTGTTTTTT.

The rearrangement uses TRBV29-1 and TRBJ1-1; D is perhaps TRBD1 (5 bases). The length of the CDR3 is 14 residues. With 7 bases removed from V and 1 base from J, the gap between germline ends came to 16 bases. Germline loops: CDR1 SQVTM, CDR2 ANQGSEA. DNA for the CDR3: TGCAGCGCCCGGAGCCCCGGGGGGAACACTGAAGCTTTCTTT. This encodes CSARSPGGNTEAFF.

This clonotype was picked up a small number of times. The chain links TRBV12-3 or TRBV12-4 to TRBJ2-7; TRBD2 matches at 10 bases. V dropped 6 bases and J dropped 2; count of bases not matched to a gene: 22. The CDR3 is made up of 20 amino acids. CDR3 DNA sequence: TGTGCCAGCAGACTCTCCGGGGGCCTCCAACTAGCGGGATTGGCCTACGAGCAGTACTTC. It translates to CASRLSGGLQLAGLAYEQYF.

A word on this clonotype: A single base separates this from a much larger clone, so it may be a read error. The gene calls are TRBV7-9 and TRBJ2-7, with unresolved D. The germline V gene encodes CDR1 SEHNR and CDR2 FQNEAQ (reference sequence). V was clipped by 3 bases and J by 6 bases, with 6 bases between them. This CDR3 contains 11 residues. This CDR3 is CASSLLCEQYF. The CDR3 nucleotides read TGTGCCAGCAGCTTGTTGTGCGAGCAGTACTTC.

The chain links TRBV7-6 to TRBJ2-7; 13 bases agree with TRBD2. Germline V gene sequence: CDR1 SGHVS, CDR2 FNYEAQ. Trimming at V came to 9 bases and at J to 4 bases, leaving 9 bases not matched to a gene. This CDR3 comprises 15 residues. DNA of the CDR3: TGTGCCAGTAGCCCGGGGACTAGCGGGAATTACGAGCAGTACTTC. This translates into CASSPGTSGNYEQYF.

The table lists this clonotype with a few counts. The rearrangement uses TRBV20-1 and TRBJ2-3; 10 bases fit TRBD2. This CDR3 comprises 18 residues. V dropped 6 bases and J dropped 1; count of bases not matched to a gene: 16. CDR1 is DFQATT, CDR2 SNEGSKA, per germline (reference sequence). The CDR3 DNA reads TGCAGTGCGTCCAGGTCGTCAGCCACTAGCGGGGGCACAGATACGCAGTATTTT. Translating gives CSASRSSATSGGTDTQYF.

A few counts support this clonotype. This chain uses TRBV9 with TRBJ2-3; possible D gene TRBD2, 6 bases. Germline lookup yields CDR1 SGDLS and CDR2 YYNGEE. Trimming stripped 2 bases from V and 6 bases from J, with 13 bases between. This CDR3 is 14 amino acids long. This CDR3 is CASSVGGGGDTQYF. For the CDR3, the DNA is TGTGCCAGCAGCGTGGGAGGAGGCGGGGATACGCAGTATTTT.

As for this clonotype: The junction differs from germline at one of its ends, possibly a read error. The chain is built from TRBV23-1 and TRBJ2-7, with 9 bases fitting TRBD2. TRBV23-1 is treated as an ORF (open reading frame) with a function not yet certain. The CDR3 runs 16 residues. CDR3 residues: CASSPGGGGQNLRAVF. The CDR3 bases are TGCGCCAGCAGTCCAGGCGGGGGGGGACAGAACCTACGAGCAGTCTTC.

The CDR3 DNA sequence: TGTGCCAGCAGTGGGACAGGGCTGGGGGAGACCCAGTACTTC. Its translation: CASSGTGLGETQYF. This chain connects TRBV6-1 to TRBJ2-5, with TRBD1 matching 8 bases. Trimming took 4 bases from V and 5 from J; bases not matched to a gene: 6. Germline CDR1 is MNHNS and CDR2 is SASEGT. This CDR3 has 14 amino acids.

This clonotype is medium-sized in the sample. The CDR3 spells CASSDVGLQKYYEQYF. CDR3 bases: TGTGCCAGCAGTGACGTGGGACTTCAAAAATACTACGAGCAGTACTTC. V is TRBV6-2 or TRBV6-3 and J is TRBJ2-7; TRBD2 is a possible D gene (6 bases). V was shortened by 5 bases and J by 3 bases, with 20 bases between the two germline ends. The germline V gene encodes CDR1 MNHEY and CDR2 SVGEGT. The CDR3 is 16 amino acids.

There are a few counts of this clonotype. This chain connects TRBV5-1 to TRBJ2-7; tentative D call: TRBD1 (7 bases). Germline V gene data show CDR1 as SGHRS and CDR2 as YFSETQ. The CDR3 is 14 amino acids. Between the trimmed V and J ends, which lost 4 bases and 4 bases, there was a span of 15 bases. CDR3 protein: CASSVAGQWYEQYF. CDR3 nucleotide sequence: TGCGCCAGCAGCGTTGCGGGACAGTGGTACGAGCAGTACTTC.

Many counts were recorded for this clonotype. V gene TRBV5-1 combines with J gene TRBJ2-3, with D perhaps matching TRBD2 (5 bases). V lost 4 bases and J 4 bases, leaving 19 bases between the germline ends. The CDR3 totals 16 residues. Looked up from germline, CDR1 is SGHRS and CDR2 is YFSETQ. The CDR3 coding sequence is TGCGCCAGCAGCCCCTCGAGCGGCCACCCCCCAGATACGCAGTATTTT. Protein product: CASSPSSGHPPDTQYF.

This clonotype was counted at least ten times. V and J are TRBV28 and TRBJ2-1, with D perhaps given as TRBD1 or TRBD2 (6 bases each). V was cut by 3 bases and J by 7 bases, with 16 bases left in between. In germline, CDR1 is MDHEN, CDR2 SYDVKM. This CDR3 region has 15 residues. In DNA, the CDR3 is TGTGCCAGCAGTTTTGGAGGGGGGTCGGAAAATGAGCAGTTCTTC. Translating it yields CASSFGGGSENEQFF.

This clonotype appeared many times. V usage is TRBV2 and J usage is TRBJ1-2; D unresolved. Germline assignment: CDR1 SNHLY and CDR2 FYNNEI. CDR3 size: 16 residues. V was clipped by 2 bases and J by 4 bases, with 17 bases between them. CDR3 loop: CASSERGNNPFYGYTF. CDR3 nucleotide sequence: TGTGCCAGCAGTGAACGGGGAAACAACCCTTTCTATGGCTACACCTTC.

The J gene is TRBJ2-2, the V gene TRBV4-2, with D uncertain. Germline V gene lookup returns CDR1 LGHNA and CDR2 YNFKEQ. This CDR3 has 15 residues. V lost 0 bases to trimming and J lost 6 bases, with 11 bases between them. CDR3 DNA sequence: TGTGCCAGCAGCCAAGAGTGGGGTGTCGCCGGGGAGCTGTTTTTT. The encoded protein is CASSQEWGVAGELFF.

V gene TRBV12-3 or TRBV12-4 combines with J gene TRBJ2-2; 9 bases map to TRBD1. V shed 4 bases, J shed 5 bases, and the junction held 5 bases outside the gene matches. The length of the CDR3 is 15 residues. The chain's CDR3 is CASSYRQGGTGELFF. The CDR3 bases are TGTGCCAGCAGTTACCGACAGGGGGGTACCGGGGAGCTGTTTTTT.

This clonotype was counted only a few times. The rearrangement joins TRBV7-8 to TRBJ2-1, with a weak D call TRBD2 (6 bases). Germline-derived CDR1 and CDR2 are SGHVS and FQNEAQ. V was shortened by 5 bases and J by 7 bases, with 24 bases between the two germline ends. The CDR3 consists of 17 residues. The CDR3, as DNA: TGTGCCAGCAGCCCCTACCGCAAGGAGGGGTTGGGGAATGAGCAGTTCTTC. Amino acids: CASSPYRKEGLGNEQFF.

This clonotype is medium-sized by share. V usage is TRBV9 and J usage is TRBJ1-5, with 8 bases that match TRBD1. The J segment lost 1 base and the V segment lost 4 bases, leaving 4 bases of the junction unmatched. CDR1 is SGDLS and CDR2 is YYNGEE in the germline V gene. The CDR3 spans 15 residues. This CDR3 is CASSRTGQSNQPQHF. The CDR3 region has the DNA TGTGCCAGCAGCAGGACAGGGCAGAGCAATCAGCCCCAGCATTTT.

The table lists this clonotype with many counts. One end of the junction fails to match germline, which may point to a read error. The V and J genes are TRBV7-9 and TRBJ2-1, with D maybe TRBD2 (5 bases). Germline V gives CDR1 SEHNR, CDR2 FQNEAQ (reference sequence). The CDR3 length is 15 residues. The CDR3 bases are TGTGCCAGCAGCTTAGGACTCCCTGACTACGATGAGCAGTTCTTC. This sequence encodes CASSLGLPDYDEQFF.

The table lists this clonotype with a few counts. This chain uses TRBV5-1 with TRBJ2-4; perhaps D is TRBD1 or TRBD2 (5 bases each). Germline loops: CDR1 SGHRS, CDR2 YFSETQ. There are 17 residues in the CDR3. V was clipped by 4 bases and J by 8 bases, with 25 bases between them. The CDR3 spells CASSPPFSHQGRDIQYF. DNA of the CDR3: TGCGCCAGCAGCCCTCCATTCAGTCATCAGGGACGGGACATTCAGTACTTC. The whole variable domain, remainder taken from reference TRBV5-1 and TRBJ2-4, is KAGVTQTPRYLIKTRGQQVTLSCSPISGHRSVSWYQQTPGQGLQFLFEYFSETQRNKGNFPGRFSGRQFSNSRSEMNVSTLELGDSALYLCASSPPFSHQGRDIQYFGAGTRLSVL.

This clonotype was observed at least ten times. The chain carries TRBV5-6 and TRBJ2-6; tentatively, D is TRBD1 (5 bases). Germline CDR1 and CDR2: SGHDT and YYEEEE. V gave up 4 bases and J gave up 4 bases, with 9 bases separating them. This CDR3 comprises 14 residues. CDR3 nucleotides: TGTGCCAGCAGCCCAGGGCCAGGGGCCAACGTCCTGACTTTC. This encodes CASSPGPGANVLTF.

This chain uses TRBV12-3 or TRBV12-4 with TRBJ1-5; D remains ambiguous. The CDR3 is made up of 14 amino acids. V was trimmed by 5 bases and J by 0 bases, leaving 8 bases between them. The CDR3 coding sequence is TGTGCCAGCAGTCGGAAGGTTAGCAATCAGCCCCAGCATTTT. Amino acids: CASSRKVSNQPQHF.

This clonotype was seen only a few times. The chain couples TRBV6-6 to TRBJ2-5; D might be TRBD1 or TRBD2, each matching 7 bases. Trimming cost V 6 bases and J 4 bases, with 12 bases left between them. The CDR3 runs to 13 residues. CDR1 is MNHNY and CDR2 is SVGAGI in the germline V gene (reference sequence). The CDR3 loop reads CASSLRGGETQYF. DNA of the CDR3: TGTGCCAGCAGCCTCAGGGGGGGAGAGACCCAGTACTTC.

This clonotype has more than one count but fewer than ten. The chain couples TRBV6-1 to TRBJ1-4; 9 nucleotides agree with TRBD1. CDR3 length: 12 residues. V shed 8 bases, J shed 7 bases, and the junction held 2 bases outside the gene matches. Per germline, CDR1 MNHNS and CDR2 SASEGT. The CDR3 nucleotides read TGTGCCAGCGCGGACAGGGGTGAAAAACTGTTTTTT. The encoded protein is CASADRGEKLFF.

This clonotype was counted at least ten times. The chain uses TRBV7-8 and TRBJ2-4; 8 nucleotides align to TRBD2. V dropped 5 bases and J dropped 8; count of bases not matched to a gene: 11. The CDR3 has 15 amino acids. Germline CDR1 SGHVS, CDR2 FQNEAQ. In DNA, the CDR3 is TGTGCCAGCAGCCCCCAGAGGGCGCGGGGGGACATTCAGTACTTC. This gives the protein CASSPQRARGDIQYF.

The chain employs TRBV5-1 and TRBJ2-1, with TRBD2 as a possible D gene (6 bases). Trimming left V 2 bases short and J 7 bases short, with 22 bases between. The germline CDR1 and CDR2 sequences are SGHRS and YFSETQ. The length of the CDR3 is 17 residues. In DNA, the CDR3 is TGCGCCAGCAGCTTTATTTTAACGGGAGAAGGAAGGAATGAGCAGTTCTTC. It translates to CASSFILTGEGRNEQFF.

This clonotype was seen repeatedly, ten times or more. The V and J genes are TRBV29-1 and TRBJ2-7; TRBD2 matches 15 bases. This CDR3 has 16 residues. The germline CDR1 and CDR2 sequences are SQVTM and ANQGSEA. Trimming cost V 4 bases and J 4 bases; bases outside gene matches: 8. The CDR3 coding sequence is TGCAGCGTTGGGGGACTAGCGGGAGGAGAACATTACGAGCAGTACTTC. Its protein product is CSVGGLAGGEHYEQYF.

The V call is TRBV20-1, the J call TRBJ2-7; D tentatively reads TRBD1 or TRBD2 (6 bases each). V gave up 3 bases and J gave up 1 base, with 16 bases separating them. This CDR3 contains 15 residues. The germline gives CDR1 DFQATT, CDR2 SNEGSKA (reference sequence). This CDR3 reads CSASPPGGQSYEQYF. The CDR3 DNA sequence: TGCAGTGCTAGCCCCCCCGGGGGCCAGTCCTACGAGCAGTACTTC.